This T cell receptor (beta chain) was profiled in a study of T cells expressing NK-cell markers (dated by TCRdb to 2020 to 2021). About the investigation overall: TCR beta-chain repertoires were profiled in sorted CD3+CD56+NKG2C+, CD3+CD56+NKG2C- and CD3+CD56-NKG2C+ T-cell subsets from several donors. Among the eight sequenced donors, only one was HCMV-seronegative, while the other seven were HCMV-seropositive. The eight sequenced donors were randomly selected healthy volunteers, three men and five women. Sequencing of the libraries produced 2 x 150 bp reads on Illumina HiSeq 2000/2500, MiSeq or NextSeq.

Beyond this particular receptor, the publication reports: In more than 5 donors, the dominant CD3+CD56+NKG2C+ clonotypes were found to rank among the top 10 CD8+ clonotypes and to make up roughly 1.0-7.0% of CD8+ T cells. Those dominant clonotypes were again the most abundant among CD3+CD56-NKG2C+ cells in a handful of donors, at about 25-65%. It remained unclear whether the expanded NKG2C-expressing T cell clones were specific for HCMV antigens.

In the case of this clonotype: Its antigen target is currently unknown.

HCMV-specific IgG was detected in serum with a commercial ELISA kit to determine HCMV serostatus. Peripheral blood mononuclear cells were isolated from blood by Ficoll density gradient centrifugation. Sequencing took place on an Illumina HiSeq 2000. TCR beta cDNA libraries were prepared using 5'RACE template switching, which introduced a universal primer site and unique molecular identifiers. Priming for cDNA synthesis came from the TCR beta constant segment, and two successive PCR amplification steps followed. The authors' pipeline ran thus. MIGEC was used to demultiplex reads and group the reads by UMI, and MiTCR was used to assemble and quantify clonotypes. To remove erroneous sequences, TCR cDNA sequences were retained only when supported by two or more reads. Downstream repertoire analysis used the tcR package, and clonotypes were matched across fractions by CDR3 nucleotide sequence plus V segment. VDJmatch was used to annotate antigen specificity against VDJdb, with one amino acid substitution in CDR3 allowed. TCRdb reprocessed the reads, so every CDR3 protein sequence counts as one entry and DNA is not shown. These V and J calls are TCRdb output, not the study's own analysis. The sample table includes about 540,000 distinct CDR3 sequences. About 3.6% of the sample is held by the ten biggest clonotypes.

The germline V gene gives CDR1 as SGHVS and CDR2 as FQNEAQ. The CDR3 starts with the cysteine, ends with the phenylalanine, and has 14 residues. This entry has no DNA. The clonotype comes from a man aged 18 to 30 in good health. Donor details come from another sample of the same person, matched by shared clones. The chain employs TRBV7-8 and TRBJ2-4; TCRdb designates TRBD1, a call that cannot be tested without DNA. What was sequenced was blood T cells: a sorted CD56 or NKG2C T cell subset, CD4+ or CD8+ T cells, or bulk PBMC T cells (not recorded which). The CDR3 reads as follows: CASSLRQGRDIQYF.